These T cell receptor beta chains were read from a single sample in a study of PD-L1 blockade in urothelial cancer. Profiling relied on immunoSEQ multiplex PCR, and the TCRdb table lists in-frame clones only, not all of them. The table records some 45,000 clones, about 88% of them present only once. The sequences come from PBMCs, collected around atezolizumab (anti-PD-L1) treatment. Every receptor here comes from a donor older than 35 with urothelial cancer. Both conserved end residues are part of each CDR3. D genes are given only for firm matches. Size values are once, few and many counts, or a class for expanded clones, and some rows have none.

>TRBJ1-2|TRBV6-5|.|.
TGTGCCAGCAGGCCACAGGGCGGCACTCTCTATGGCTACACCTTC
CASRPQGGTLYGYTF
>TRBJ2-1|TRBV14|TRBD2|.
TGTGCCAGCAGCCCCCTCGGGCTAGCGGTATACAATGAGCAGTTCTTC
CASSPLGLAVYNEQFF
>TRBJ2-7|TRBV4-1|TRBD2|.
TGCGCCAGCAGCCAAGCCCCCCCTAGCGGGAGGACCTACGAGCAGTACTTC
CASSQAPPSGRTYEQYF
>TRBJ1-4|TRBV18|TRBD1|.
TGTGCCAGCTCACAGGGGGCGCGGGCTAATGAAAAACTGTTTTTT
CASSQGARANEKLFF
>TRBJ1-2|TRBV28|.|few
TGTGCCACAAGGAGGTCGGGTGGGGAGAACACCTTC
CATRRSGGENTF
>TRBJ1-1|TRBV5-6|.|.
TGTGCCAGCAGCCCCCTGGGGCCCACGGGGAACACTGAAGCTTTCTTT
CASSPLGPTGNTEAFF
>TRBJ1-1|TRBV7-2|.|.
TGTGCCAGCAGCCAACCAGGAAGCCCCAGGAGGACTGAAGCTTTCTTT
CASSQPGSPRRTEAFF
>TRBJ1-4|TRBV18|.|.
TGTGCCAGCTCACCAGGGCCGGCAACTAATGAAAAACTGTTTTTT
CASSPGPATNEKLFF
>TRBJ1-3|TRBV4-1|.|.
TGCGCCAGCAGCCAAGACCCCGGACAGCGGGGTGGAAACACCATATATTTT
CASSQDPGQRGGNTIYF
>TRBJ1-1|TRBV6-6|TRBD1|.
TGTGCCAGCAGTTACGGGACAGGGGGGAGCACTGAAGCTTTCTTT
CASSYGTGGSTEAFF
>TRBJ1-2|TRBV11-3|.|.
TGTGCCAGCAGCGTAGGGACTCCCTATGGCTACACCTTC
CASSVGTPYGYTF
>TRBJ2-7|TRBV5-1|TRBD1|.
TGCGCCAGCAGCTTGGCCCCGGGACAGGGCTACGAGCAGTACTTC
CASSLAPGQGYEQYF
>TRBJ1-2|TRBV30|TRBD1|.
TGTGCCTGGAGTGTAGGGGGCTTCTATGGCTACACCTTC
CAWSVGGFYGYTF
>TRBJ2-5|TRBV7-9|.|.
TGTGCCAGCAGCCCCCCCCATGGCGGGGGCCGGGAGACCCAGTACTTC
CASSPPHGGGRETQYF
>TRBJ2-5|TRBV2|TRBD1|.
TGTGCCAGCAGCACAGGGGAAGAGACCCAGTACTTC
CASSTGEETQYF
>TRBJ1-5|TRBV5-5|.|.
TGTGCCAGCAGCCCTAGAGGCGTGCCAAATCAGCCCCAGCATTTT
CASSPRGVPNQPQHF
>TRBJ1-1|TRBV5-5|TRBD1|.
TGTGCCAGCAGCGCACCGGGACAGGGGACTTATAACACTGAAGCTTTCTTT
CASSAPGQGTYNTEAFF
>TRBJ2-5|TRBV11-2|.|once
TGTGCCAGCAGCTTAGGCCCACAGGGTTCGGAGACCCAGTACTTC
CASSLGPQGSETQYF
>TRBJ2-7|TRBV6-6|.|.
TGTGCCAGCAGTTACTCGACCGGGGGATCCTACGAGCAGTACTTC
CASSYSTGGSYEQYF
>TRBJ2-7|TRBV9|TRBD2|.
TGTGCCAGCAGCGCCGGGGGCGCGGGAGGGCCCTACGAGCAGTACTTC
CASSAGGAGGPYEQYF
>TRBJ1-1|TRBV2|TRBD1|.
TGTGCCAGCCAAGGACAGGGCGTCACTGAAGCTTTCTTT
CASQGQGVTEAFF
>TRBJ1-5|TRBV4-3|.|.
TGCGCCAGCAGCCAAGGCCGGGGTACGGGCCAGCCCCAGCATTTT
CASSQGRGTGQPQHF
>TRBJ2-7|TRBV7-2|.|.
TGTGCCAGCAGCCCTGGCGGCTACGAGCAGTACTTC
CASSPGGYEQYF
>TRBJ2-7|TRBV5-6|TRBD1|.
TGTGCCAGCAGCTTCTCTCCGGACAGGGTCGGATCCTACGAGCAGTACTTC
CASSFSPDRVGSYEQYF
>TRBJ2-7|TRBV11-3|.|once
TGTGCCAGCAGCCTAAACAGGGCTGGCGCCTACGAGCAGTACTTC
CASSLNRAGAYEQYF